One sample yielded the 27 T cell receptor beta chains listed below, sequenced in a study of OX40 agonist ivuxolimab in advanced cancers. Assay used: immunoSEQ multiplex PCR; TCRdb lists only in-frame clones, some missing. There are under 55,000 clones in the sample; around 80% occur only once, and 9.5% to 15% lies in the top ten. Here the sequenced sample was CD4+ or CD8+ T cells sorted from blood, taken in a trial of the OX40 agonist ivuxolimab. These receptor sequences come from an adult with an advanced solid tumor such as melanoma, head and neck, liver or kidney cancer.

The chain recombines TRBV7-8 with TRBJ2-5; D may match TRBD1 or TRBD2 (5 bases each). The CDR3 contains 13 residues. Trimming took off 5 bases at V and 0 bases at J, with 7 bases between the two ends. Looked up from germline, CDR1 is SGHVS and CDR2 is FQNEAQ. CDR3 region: CASSGGNQETQYF. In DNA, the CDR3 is TGTGCCAGCAGCGGGGGAAACCAAGAGACCCAGTACTTC.

The CDR3 protein is CAWRDSLTGSYNEQFF. As DNA, the CDR3 is TGTGCCTGGAGAGATTCCCTAACCGGCTCCTACAATGAGCAGTTCTTC. The rearrangement joins TRBV30 to TRBJ2-1; no clear D. V was pared by 3 bases and J by 0 bases, with 15 bases between. CDR1 is GTSNPN and CDR2 is SVGIG in the germline V gene (reference sequence). This CDR3 is built from 16 residues.

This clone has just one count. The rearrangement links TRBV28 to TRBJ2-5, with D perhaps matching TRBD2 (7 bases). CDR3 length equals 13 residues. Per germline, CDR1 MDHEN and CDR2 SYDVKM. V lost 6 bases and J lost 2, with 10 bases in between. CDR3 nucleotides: TGTGCCAGCAGACAGGGAGGGCAAGAGACCCAGTACTTC. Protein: CASRQGGQETQYF.

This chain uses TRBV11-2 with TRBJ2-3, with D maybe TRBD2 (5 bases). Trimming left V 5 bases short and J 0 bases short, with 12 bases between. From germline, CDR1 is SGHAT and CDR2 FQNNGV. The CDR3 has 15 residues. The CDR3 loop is CASSPTTTSTDTQYF. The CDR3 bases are TGTGCCAGCAGCCCGACTACGACTAGCACAGATACGCAGTATTTT.

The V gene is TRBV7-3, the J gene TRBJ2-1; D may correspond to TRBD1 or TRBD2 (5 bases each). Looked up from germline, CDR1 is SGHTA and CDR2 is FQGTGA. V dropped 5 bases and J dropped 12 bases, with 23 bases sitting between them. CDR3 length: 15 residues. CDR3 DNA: TGTGCCAGCAGCCCGTCCAGGGACCCGGTCAAGGGGCAGTTCTTC. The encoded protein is CASSPSRDPVKGQFF.

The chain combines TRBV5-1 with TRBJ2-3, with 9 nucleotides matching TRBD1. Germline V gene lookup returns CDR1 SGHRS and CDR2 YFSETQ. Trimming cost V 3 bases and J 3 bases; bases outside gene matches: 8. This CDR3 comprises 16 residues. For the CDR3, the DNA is TGCGCCAGCAGCTCTGGACAGGGGCTAGCAACAGATACGCAGTATTTT. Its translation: CASSSGQGLATDTQYF.

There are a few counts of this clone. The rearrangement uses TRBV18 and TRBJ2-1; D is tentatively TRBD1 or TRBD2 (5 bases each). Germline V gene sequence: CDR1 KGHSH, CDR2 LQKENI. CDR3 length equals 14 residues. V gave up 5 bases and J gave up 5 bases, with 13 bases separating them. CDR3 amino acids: CASSARDGDNEQFF. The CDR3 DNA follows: TGTGCCAGCTCAGCCCGGGACGGAGACAATGAGCAGTTCTTC.

CDR3 coding DNA: TGTGCCAGTAGTACGGACAGGGTGGACACCATATATTTT. This translates into CASSTDRVDTIYF. The rearrangement joins TRBV19 to TRBJ1-3, with 8 bases that match TRBD1. J was trimmed by 8 bases and V by 4 bases; bases with no gene match: 4. The germline V gene encodes CDR1 LNHDA and CDR2 SQIVND (reference sequence). The CDR3 is made up of 13 amino acids. Together with reference TRBV19 and TRBJ1-3, the CDR3 gives the full variable domain: DGGITQSPKYLFRKEGQNVTLSCEQNLNHDAMYWYRQDPGQGLRLIYYSQIVNDFQKGDIAEGYSVSREKKESFPLTVTSAQKNPTAFYLCASSTDRVDTIYFGEGSWLTVV.

The CDR3 bases are TGTGCCAGCAGCTTAGATCCTGGGTTCGGGGCTTTCTTT. Its translation is CASSLDPGFGAFF. The V call is TRBV7-2, the J call TRBJ1-1; no reliable D call. The V end was cut by 1 base, the J end by 11 bases, with 14 bases between. CDR1 is SGHTA, CDR2 FQGNSA, per germline. This CDR3 is 13 amino acids long.

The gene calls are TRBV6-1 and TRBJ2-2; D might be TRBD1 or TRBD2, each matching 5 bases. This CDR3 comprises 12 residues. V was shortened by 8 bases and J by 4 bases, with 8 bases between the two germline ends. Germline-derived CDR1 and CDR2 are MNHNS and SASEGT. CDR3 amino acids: CASWGFTGELFF. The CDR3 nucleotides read TGTGCCAGCTGGGGGTTCACCGGGGAGCTGTTTTTT.

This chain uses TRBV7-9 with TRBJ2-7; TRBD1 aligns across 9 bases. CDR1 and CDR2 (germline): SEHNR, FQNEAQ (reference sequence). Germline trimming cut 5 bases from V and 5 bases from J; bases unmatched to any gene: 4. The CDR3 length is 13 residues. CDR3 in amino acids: CASSPGQGHEQYF. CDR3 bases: TGTGCCAGCAGCCCGGGACAGGGCCACGAGCAGTACTTC.

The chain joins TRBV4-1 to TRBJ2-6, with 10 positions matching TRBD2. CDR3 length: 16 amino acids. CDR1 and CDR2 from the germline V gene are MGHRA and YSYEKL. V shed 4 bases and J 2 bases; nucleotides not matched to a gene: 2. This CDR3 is CASSPAGGPGANVLTF. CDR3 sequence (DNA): TGCGCCAGCAGCCCAGCGGGGGGGCCTGGGGCCAACGTCCTGACTTTC.

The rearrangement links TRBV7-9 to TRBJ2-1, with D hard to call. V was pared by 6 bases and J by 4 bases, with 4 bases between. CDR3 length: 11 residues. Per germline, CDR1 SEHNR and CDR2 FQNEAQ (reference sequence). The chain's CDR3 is CASRLYNEQFF. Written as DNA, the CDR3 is TGTGCCAGCAGGTTATACAATGAGCAGTTCTTC.

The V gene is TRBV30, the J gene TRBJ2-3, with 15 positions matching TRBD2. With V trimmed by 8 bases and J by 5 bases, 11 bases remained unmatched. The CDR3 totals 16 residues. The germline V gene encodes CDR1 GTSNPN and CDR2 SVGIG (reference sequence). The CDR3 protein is CAPHPGLAGGRDTQYF. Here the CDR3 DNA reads TGTGCCCCCCATCCGGGACTAGCGGGGGGACGAGATACGCAGTATTTT.

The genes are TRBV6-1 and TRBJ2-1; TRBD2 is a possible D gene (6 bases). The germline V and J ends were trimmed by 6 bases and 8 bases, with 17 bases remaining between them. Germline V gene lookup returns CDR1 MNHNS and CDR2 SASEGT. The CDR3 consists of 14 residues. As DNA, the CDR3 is TGTGCCAGCAGCCGAAAAGCGGGCCTCGATGAGCAGTTCTTC. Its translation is CASSRKAGLDEQFF.

The chain's CDR3 is CASGLKGPGPTNEKLFF. The DNA of the CDR3 is TGTGCCAGCGGACTAAAGGGTCCGGGCCCAACTAATGAAAAACTGTTTTTT. The J gene is TRBJ1-4, the V gene TRBV21-1. TRBV21-1 is tagged as a pseudogene. The CDR3 runs to 17 residues.

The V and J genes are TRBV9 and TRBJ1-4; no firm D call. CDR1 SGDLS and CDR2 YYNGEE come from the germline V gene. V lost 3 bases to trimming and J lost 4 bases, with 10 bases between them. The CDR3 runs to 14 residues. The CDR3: CASSADTNNEKLFF. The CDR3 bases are TGTGCCAGCAGCGCCGACACGAATAATGAAAAACTGTTTTTT.

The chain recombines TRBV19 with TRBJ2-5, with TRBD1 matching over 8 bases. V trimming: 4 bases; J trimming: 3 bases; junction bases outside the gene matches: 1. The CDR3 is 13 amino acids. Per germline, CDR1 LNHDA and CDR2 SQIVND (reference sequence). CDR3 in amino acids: CASSTDREETQYF. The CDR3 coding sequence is TGTGCCAGTAGTACGGACAGGGAAGAGACCCAGTACTTC.

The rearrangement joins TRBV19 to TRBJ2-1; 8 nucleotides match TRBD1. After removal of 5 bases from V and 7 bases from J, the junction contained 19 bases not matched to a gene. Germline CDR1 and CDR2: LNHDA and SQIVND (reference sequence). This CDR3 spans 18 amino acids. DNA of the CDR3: TGTGCCAGTAGTCCCTCACATCGTACAGGGGGTAAAGGGAATGAGCAGTTCTTC. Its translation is CASSPSHRTGGKGNEQFF.

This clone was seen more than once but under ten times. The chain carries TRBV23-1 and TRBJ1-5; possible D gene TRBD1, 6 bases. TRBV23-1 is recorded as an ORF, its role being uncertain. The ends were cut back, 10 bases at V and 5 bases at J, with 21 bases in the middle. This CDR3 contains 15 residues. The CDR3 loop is CAIINQSTGHQPQHF. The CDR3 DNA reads TGCGCCATCATAAACCAATCGACAGGCCATCAGCCCCAGCATTTT.

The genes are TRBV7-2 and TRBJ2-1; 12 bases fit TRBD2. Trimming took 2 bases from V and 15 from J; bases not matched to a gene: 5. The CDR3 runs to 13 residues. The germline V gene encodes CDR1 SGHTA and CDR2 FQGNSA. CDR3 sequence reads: CASSLSSGGALFF. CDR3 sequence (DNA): TGTGCCAGCAGCTTATCTAGCGGGGGGGCCTTGTTCTTC.

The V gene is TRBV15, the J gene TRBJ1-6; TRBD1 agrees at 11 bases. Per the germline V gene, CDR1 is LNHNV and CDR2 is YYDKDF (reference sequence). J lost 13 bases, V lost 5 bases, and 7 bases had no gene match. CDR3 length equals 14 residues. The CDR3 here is CATSPGQGARPLHF. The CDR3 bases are TGTGCCACCAGCCCTGGACAGGGGGCACGGCCCCTCCACTTT. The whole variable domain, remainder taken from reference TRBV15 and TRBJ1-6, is DAMVIQNPRYQVTQFGKPVTLSCSQTLNHNVMYWYQQKSSQAPKLLFHYYDKDFNNEADTPDNFQSRRPNTSFCFLDIRSPGLGDTAMYLCATSPGQGARPLHFGNGTRLTVT.

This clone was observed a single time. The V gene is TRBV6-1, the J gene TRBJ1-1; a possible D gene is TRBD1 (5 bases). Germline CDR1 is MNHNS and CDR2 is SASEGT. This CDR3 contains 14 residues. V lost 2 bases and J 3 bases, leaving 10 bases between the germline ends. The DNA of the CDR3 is TGTGCCAGCAGTGAAACGGGGGGGGACACTGAAGCTTTCTTT. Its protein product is CASSETGGDTEAFF.

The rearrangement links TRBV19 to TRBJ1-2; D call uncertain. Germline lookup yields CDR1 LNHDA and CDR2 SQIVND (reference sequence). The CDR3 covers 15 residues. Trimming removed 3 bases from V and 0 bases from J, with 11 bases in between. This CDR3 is CASSIGPVANYGYTF. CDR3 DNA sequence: TGTGCCAGTAGTATTGGACCAGTGGCTAACTATGGCTACACCTTC.

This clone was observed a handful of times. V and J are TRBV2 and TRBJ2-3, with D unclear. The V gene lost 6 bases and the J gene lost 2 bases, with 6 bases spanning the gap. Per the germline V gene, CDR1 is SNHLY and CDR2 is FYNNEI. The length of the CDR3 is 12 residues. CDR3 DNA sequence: TGTGCCAGCAGCCCCAACACAGATACGCAGTATTTT. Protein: CASSPNTDTQYF.

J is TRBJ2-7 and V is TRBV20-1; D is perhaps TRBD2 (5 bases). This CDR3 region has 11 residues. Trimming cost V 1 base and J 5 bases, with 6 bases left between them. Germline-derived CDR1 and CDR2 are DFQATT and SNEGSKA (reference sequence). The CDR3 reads CSARGRDEQYF. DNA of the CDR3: TGCAGTGCTAGAGGGCGGGACGAGCAGTACTTC.

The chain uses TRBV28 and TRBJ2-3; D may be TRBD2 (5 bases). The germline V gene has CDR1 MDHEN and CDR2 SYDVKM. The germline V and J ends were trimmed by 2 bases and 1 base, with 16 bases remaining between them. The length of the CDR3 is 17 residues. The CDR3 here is CASSLTHSDLGTDTQYF. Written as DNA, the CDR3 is TGTGCCAGCAGTTTAACCCACTCGGACTTGGGCACAGATACGCAGTATTTT.